A selection of T cell receptor beta chains follows, all from one sample in a study of T cell responses to AZD1222 COVID-19 vaccine. TCRdb's table, derived via immunoSEQ multiplex PCR, lists solely in-frame clones and lacks some. The table records under 250,000 clones, just over 90% of them present only once. The sequences come from peripheral blood, collected on day 0 of MenACWY control vaccination. Receptors originate from an adult in good health. Both conserved end residues are part of each CDR3. D genes are given only for firm matches. Clone sizes are given selectively: once, few, many, or a class where the clone is expanded.

D gene	clone size	V gene	J gene	CDR3 DNA	CDR3 protein
.	.	TRBV12-5	TRBJ2-1	TGTGCTAGTGGTTTGGTACAGGGAAGGGCGGGCAATGAGCAGTTCTTC	CASGLVQGRAGNEQFF
TRBD1	.	TRBV10-2	TRBJ1-5	TGCGCCAGCAGTTTTACGGTACAGGGGACGGGGGGCAATCAGCCCCAGCATTTT	CASSFTVQGTGGNQPQHF
TRBD1	.	TRBV3-1/TRBV3-2	TRBJ1-2	TGTGCCAGCAGCCCCGGGACAGTGTATGGCTACACCTTC	CASSPGTVYGYTF
.	.	TRBV2	TRBJ1-4	TGTGCCAGCAGACGGACAGACCGTAATGAAAAACTGTTTTTT	CASRRTDRNEKLFF
.	.	TRBV5-1	TRBJ2-3	TGCGCCAGCAGCCGGACAGCGATCGATACGCAGTATTTT	CASSRTAIDTQYF
TRBD1	once	TRBV10-3	TRBJ1-5	TGTGCCATCAGTGCGGGACAGGGATCCAATCAGCCCCAGCATTTT	CAISAGQGSNQPQHF
TRBD1	once	TRBV7-3	TRBJ1-1	TGTGCCAGCAGCCCAGGACAGGGCGGAAACACTGAAGCTTTCTTT	CASSPGQGGNTEAFF
.	.	TRBV5-6	TRBJ2-5	TGTGCCAGCAGCTTGATACAGGGTAGACGAGAGACCCAGTACTTC	CASSLIQGRRETQYF
.	.	TRBV4-2	TRBJ2-1	TGTGCCAGCAGCACGGGACCGACCAATGAGCAGTTCTTC	CASSTGPTNEQFF
.	.	TRBV7-9	TRBJ2-6	TGTGCCAGCAGCTTAGGTGGGGCCAACGTCCTGACTTTC	CASSLGGANVLTF
TRBD2	.	TRBV9	TRBJ2-1	TGTGCCAGCAGCGTAGTAGCGGGGGCGCCCAATGAGCAGTTCTTC	CASSVVAGAPNEQFF
.	once	TRBV9	TRBJ1-3	TGTGCCAGCAGCGGGGGAAACACCATATATTTT	CASSGGNTIYF
.	once	TRBV7-2	TRBJ2-3	TGTGCCAGCAGCTTCGGGGCTACAGATACGCAGTATTTT	CASSFGATDTQYF
.	.	TRBV27	TRBJ1-6	TGTGCCAGCAGTTTATACCAGGGAGGTTCACCCCTCCACTTT	CASSLYQGGSPLHF
TRBD1	.	TRBV5-1	TRBJ1-2	TGCGCCAGCAGCCTGCCGGGACAGGGGGTCTATGGCTACACCTTC	CASSLPGQGVYGYTF
.	.	TRBV11-1	TRBJ1-1	TGTGCCAGCAGCTTAGCCTCAGGTTCCCCTTACCCTGAAGCTTTCTTT	CASSLASGSPYPEAFF
.	.	TRBV5-1	TRBJ2-3	TGCGCCAGCAGGGGAGGGCAGGGGACAGATACGCAGTATTTT	CASRGGQGTDTQYF
.	once	TRBV27	TRBJ2-7	TGTGCCAGCAGTCCGATGACCCTGGGCCCCTACGAGCAGTACTTC	CASSPMTLGPYEQYF
.	.	TRBV7-8	TRBJ2-2	TGTGCCAGCAGCCGACCGGGACATTCGAACACCGGGGAGCTGTTTTTT	CASSRPGHSNTGELFF
.	.	TRBV14	TRBJ1-1	TGTGCCAGCAGCCAAGAAAGGGGGACTGAAGCTTTCTTT	CASSQERGTEAFF
.	.	TRBV3-1/TRBV3-2	TRBJ1-2	TGTGCCAGCAGCCCCTCTGGGTCCCCTAACTATGGCTACACCTTC	CASSPSGSPNYGYTF
TRBD1	.	TRBV19	TRBJ1-1	TGTGCCAGTAGCGCTACAGGGGGGCTCACTGAAGCTTTCTTT	CASSATGGLTEAFF
.	.	TRBV12-3/TRBV12-4	TRBJ1-3	TGTGCCAGCGGCCTTAGGGGAAACACCATATATTTT	CASGLRGNTIYF
.	.	TRBV6-5	TRBJ2-1	TGTGCCAGCATCCGGGAGACCTCCTACAATGAGCAGTTCTTC	CASIRETSYNEQFF
.	.	TRBV5-1	TRBJ1-5	TGCGCCAGCAGCTCGGGCCAAGGAGACAATCAGCCCCAGCATTTT	CASSSGQGDNQPQHF
.	.	TRBV7-8	TRBJ1-6	TGTGCCAGCAGCTTAGTCTCCGGGAAAAGCGCGGGCTCACCCCTCCACTTT	CASSLVSGKSAGSPLHF
.	.	TRBV12-5	TRBJ2-1	TGTGCTAGTGGTCTCCTAGGGCGGGGGCCGTACAATGAGCAGTTCTTC	CASGLLGRGPYNEQFF
.	.	TRBV30	TRBJ2-7	TGTGCCTGGACCCGGGGCACCGACTACGAGCAGTACTTC	CAWTRGTDYEQYF
.	once	TRBV6-1	TRBJ1-5	TGTGCCAGCAGTGAACAGGGAGGGTTTGGGGGCCAGCCCCAGCATTTT	CASSEQGGFGGQPQHF
.	.	TRBV2	TRBJ2-7	TGTGCCAGCATTTGGGACCCCCAGTTCGGCGAGCAGTACTTC	CASIWDPQFGEQYF
TRBD1	once	TRBV2	TRBJ1-2	TGTGCCAGCAGCCCCCCGATCGGGACAGGGGCCTATGGCTACACCTTC	CASSPPIGTGAYGYTF
TRBD1	.	TRBV7-2	TRBJ1-1	TGTGCCAGCAGCTTAGTCCCCGGGACAGGAGCAGCTTTCTTT	CASSLVPGTGAAFF
TRBD1	.	TRBV30	TRBJ1-6	TGTGCCGGGGACAGGGGGCGCGGGGGTCTCTTTAATTCACCCCTCCACTTT	CAGDRGRGGLFNSPLHF
.	.	TRBV27	TRBJ1-5	TGTGCCAGCAGTCCCCTGGGGCCAAATCAGCCCCAGCATTTT	CASSPLGPNQPQHF
TRBD2	.	TRBV5-8	TRBJ2-5	TGTGCCAGCAGCTTGATGCGGGGGGGAGCAGAGACCCAGTACTTC	CASSLMRGGAETQYF
TRBD1	.	TRBV4-3	TRBJ1-2	TGCGCCAGCAGCCAAGACCGGACAGGGGGCGGTGGCTACACCTTC	CASSQDRTGGGGYTF
.	once	TRBV30	TRBJ1-2	TGTGCCTGGAGTGTACGGGGTTATGGCTACACCTTC	CAWSVRGYGYTF
.	.	TRBV7-8	TRBJ2-5	TGTGCCAGCAGCTTTGGCGCAGGGGCCCAAGAGACCCAGTACTTC	CASSFGAGAQETQYF
TRBD1	.	TRBV7-8	TRBJ1-1	TGTGCCAGCAGCACCCGGACAGGGGGGGGAGCTGAAGCTTTCTTT	CASSTRTGGGAEAFF
.	.	TRBV5-6	TRBJ1-4	TGTGCCAGCAGCCGCGCTGGGGGTAAAAAACTGTTTTTT	CASSRAGGKKLFF
.	.	TRBV7-2	TRBJ1-3	TGTGCCAGCAGCTTTACAGGGAGCTCTGGAAACACCATATATTTT	CASSFTGSSGNTIYF
.	.	TRBV18	TRBJ2-5	TGTGCCAGCTGGTCAGGGACCCACCAAGAGACCCAGTACTTC	CASWSGTHQETQYF
TRBD1	.	TRBV4-1	TRBJ1-2	TGCGCCAGCAGCCAAGAAGGCGGGACAGCCTTTCGAGGCTACACCTTC	CASSQEGGTAFRGYTF
TRBD1	.	TRBV5-1	TRBJ2-7	TGCGCCAGCAGCCTATCGACAGGGGCGACTGGGGAGCAGTACTTC	CASSLSTGATGEQYF
.	.	TRBV18	TRBJ1-2	TGTGCCAGCTCAACAAACGTGCCTGGGAGCAGTCACTATGGCTACACCTTC	CASSTNVPGSSHYGYTF
.	once	TRBV3-1/TRBV3-2	TRBJ1-3	TGTGCCAGCAGCACACCGGGCTCTGGAAACACCATATATTTT	CASSTPGSGNTIYF
TRBD1	.	TRBV19	TRBJ1-2	TGTGCCAGTAGTATGTCGGGACAGGGTGTATATGGCTACACCTTC	CASSMSGQGVYGYTF
.	.	TRBV6-5	TRBJ1-3	TGTGCCAGCGTCCCGGTCCTGGCAAACACCATATATTTT	CASVPVLANTIYF
TRBD1	.	TRBV28	TRBJ1-1	TGTGCCAGCAGTGTGGGACAGCTTAACACTGAAGCTTTCTTT	CASSVGQLNTEAFF
.	once	TRBV7-9	TRBJ1-5	TGTGCCAGCAGCCCGGGCTCGGGGCCCAGGGATCAGCCCCAGCATTTT	CASSPGSGPRDQPQHF
.	.	TRBV5-6	TRBJ2-7	TGTGCCAGCAGCTTGCCGGTGGGGGAGCAGTACTTC	CASSLPVGEQYF
.	.	TRBV5-4	TRBJ1-3	TGTGCCAGCAGCTTGGGGGGACCAAACTCTGGAAACACCATATATTTT	CASSLGGPNSGNTIYF
.	.	TRBV28	TRBJ1-1	TGTGCCAGCAGTTTCGGCTTTAACACTGAAGCTTTCTTT	CASSFGFNTEAFF
.	once	TRBV6-5	TRBJ2-7	TGTGCCAGCAGTTCAACAGGGTTCTACGAGCAGTACTTC	CASSSTGFYEQYF
.	.	TRBV9	TRBJ2-7	TGTGCCAGCAGCGTAGCGGGCCGGCCGCCCTACGAGCAGTACTTC	CASSVAGRPPYEQYF
.	.	TRBV20-1	TRBJ1-2	TGCAGTGCTAGGGTCCAGCTTGGCTACACCTTC	CSARVQLGYTF
TRBD1	once	TRBV12-3/TRBV12-4	TRBJ2-7	TGTGCCAGCAGTACAGACAGGGGCGACGAGCAGTACTTC	CASSTDRGDEQYF